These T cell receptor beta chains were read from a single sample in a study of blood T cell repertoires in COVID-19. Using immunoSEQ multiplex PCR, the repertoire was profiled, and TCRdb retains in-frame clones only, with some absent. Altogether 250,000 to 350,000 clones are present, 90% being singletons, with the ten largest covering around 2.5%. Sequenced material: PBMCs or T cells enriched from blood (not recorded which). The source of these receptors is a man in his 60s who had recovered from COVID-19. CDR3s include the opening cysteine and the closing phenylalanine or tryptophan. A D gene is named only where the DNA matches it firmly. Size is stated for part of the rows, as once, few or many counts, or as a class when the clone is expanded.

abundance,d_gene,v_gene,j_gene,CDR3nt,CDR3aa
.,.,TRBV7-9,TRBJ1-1,TGTGCCAGCAGCTTTCAAGGGGTTAGCACTGAAGCTTTCTTT,CASSFQGVSTEAFF
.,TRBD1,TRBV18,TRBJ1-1,TGTGCCAGCTCACTCGGACAGGGGGCGTACGACGAAGCTTTCTTT,CASSLGQGAYDEAFF
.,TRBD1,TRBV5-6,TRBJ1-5,TGTGCCAGCAGCTTGGCGGCAGGGGGCGATGGCAATCAGCCCCAGCATTTT,CASSLAAGGDGNQPQHF
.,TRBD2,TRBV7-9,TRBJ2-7,TGTGCCAGCAGCTTATATTTCCTAGCGGGGATGAACGAGCAGTACTTC,CASSLYFLAGMNEQYF
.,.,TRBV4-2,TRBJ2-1,TGTGCCAGCAGCCAAGACTCGACTGACAATGAGCAGTTCTTC,CASSQDSTDNEQFF
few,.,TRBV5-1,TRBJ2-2,TGCGCCAGCAGTCTTCGGGTGCTTAACACCGGGGAGCTGTTTTTT,CASSLRVLNTGELFF
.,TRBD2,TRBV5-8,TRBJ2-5,TGTGCCAGCAGCTTGGGTCTTCGGGGGGACCAAGAGACCCAGTACTTC,CASSLGLRGDQETQYF
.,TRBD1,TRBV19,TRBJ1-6,TGTGCCAGTAGTTATCAAACAGGGGGTAGCTCACCCCTCCACTTT,CASSYQTGGSSPLHF
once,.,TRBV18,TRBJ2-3,TGTGCCAGCTCAGAATACAGGGCGGAGGGCACAGATACGCAGTATTTT,CASSEYRAEGTDTQYF
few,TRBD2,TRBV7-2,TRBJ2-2,TGTGCCAGCAGCCCTAGGCGACTAGCGGGGACCGGGGAGCTGTTTTTT,CASSPRRLAGTGELFF
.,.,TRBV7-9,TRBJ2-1,TGTGCCAGCAGCCCCCGTAGCGGAGGCTCCTACAATGAGCAGTTCTTC,CASSPRSGGSYNEQFF
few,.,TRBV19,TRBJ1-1,TGTGCCAGTAGTTACTATATGAACACTGAAGCTTTCTTT,CASSYYMNTEAFF
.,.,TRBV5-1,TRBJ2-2,TGCGCCAGCACCTTGAGGAGCACCCTGAACACCGGGGAGCTGTTTTTT,CASTLRSTLNTGELFF
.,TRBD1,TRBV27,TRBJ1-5,TGTGCCAGCAGACGGACAGGCCATAGCAATCAGCCCCAGCATTTT,CASRRTGHSNQPQHF
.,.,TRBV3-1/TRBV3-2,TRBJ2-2,TGTGCCAGCAGTCGGAGCGGGGAGCTGTTTTTT,CASSRSGELFF
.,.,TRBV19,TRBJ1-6,TGTGCCAGTAGTCCGCAAGGTAGCGCACCCCTCCACTTT,CASSPQGSAPLHF
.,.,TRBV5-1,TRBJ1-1,TGCGCCAGCAGCCCATATCCCCGGGTCGTGAACACTGAAGCTTTCTTT,CASSPYPRVVNTEAFF
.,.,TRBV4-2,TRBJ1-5,TGTGCCAGCAGCCAAGCCAGGGGTGATCAGCCCCAGCATTTT,CASSQARGDQPQHF
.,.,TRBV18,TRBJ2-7,TGTGCCAGCTCACCAGGTACAGACTCCTACGAGCAGTACTTC,CASSPGTDSYEQYF
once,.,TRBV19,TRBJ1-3,TGTGCCAGTAGTCTAAGCTTCGGTTGGGGAAACACCATATATTTT,CASSLSFGWGNTIYF
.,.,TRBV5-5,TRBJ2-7,TGTGCCAGCAGTCTTGACAGGCCCCCCTACGAGCAGTACTTC,CASSLDRPPYEQYF
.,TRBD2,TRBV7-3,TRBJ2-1,TGTGCCAGCAGCTTAAGCGCACTAGCGGGCGACGATGAGCAGTTCTTC,CASSLSALAGDDEQFF
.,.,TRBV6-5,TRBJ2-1,TGTGCGATTAGTCGGGCGGGTAGCTCCTACAATGAGCAGTTCTTC,CAISRAGSSYNEQFF
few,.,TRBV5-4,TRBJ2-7,TGTGCCAGCAGCGATGCCGGGATCTCTACCTACGAGCAGTACTTC,CASSDAGISTYEQYF
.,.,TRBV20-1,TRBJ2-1,TGCAGTGCCATGGCAGGTGAGCAGTTCTTC,CSAMAGEQFF
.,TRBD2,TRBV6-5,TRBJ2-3,TGTGCCAGCAGTTACTCGCGGGAGAGGCTGTATTTT,CASSYSRERLYF
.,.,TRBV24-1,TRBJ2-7,TGTGCCACCAGTGATTCGGGAGAGGGGTCCTACGAGCAGTACTTC,CATSDSGEGSYEQYF
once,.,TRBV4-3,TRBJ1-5,TGCGCCAGCAGCCAAGATTATCGAGGGAGCAATCAGCCCCAGCATTTT,CASSQDYRGSNQPQHF
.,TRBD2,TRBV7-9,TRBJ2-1,TGTGCCAGCGGCCCACTAGCGGAGGACTACAATGAGCAGTTCTTC,CASGPLAEDYNEQFF
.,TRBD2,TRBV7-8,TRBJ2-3,TGTGCCAGCAGCCAGGCCGGGGGGAGGGCAGATACGCAGTATTTT,CASSQAGGRADTQYF
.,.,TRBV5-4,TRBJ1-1,TGTGCCAGCAGCTTGGGCAGGGCGGAAGCTTTCTTT,CASSLGRAEAFF
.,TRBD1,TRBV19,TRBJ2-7,TGTGCCAGTAGTATTGCCGGGACAGGGTTCCACGAGCAGTACTTC,CASSIAGTGFHEQYF
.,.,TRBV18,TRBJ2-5,TGTGCCAGCTCATCTCAGGGGCAAGAGACCCAGTACTTC,CASSSQGQETQYF
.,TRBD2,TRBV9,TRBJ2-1,TGTGCCAGCGCCACGACTAGCGGGAGTTTTAATGAGCAGTTCTTC,CASATTSGSFNEQFF
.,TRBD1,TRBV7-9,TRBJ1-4,TGTGCCAGCAGCTTATTAAGGACAGGGGGGAATGAAAAACTGTTTTTT,CASSLLRTGGNEKLFF
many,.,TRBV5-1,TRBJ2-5,TGCGCCAGCAGCCCGGATGGGTCGGTGGGGATCGGGGGAGAGACCCAGTACTTC,CASSPDGSVGIGGETQYF
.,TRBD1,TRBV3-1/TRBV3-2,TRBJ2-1,TGTGCCAGCAGCCCAAGGGACAGGGCCTACAATGAGCAGTTCTTC,CASSPRDRAYNEQFF
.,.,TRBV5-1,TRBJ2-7,TGCGCCAGCAGCTTGGCCGTCCCTGGCTCCGAGCAGTACTTC,CASSLAVPGSEQYF
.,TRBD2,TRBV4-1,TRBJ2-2,TGCGCCAGCAGCCCGAAGGGTCGGGCGGGAGGCTCAACCGGGGAGCTGTTTTTT,CASSPKGRAGGSTGELFF
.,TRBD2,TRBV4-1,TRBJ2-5,TGCGCCAGCAGCTCCCCGACTAGCGGGGGGCCCGGGCTGTCCCAGTACTTC,CASSSPTSGGPGLSQYF
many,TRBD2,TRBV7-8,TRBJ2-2,TGTGCCAGCAGCCCTGGACTAGCGGGACCGACCGGGGAGCTGTTTTTT,CASSPGLAGPTGELFF
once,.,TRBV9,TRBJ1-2,TGTGCCAGCAGCGGCATCGGAGAGGGCGGCTACACCTTC,CASSGIGEGGYTF
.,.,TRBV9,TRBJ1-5,TGTGCCAGCAGCGTAGGAACAAATAGCAATCAGCCCCAGCATTTT,CASSVGTNSNQPQHF
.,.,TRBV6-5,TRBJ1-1,TGTGCCAGCGACGGGGGGAACACTGAAGCTTTCTTT,CASDGGNTEAFF
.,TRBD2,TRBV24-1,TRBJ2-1,TGTGCCACCAGTTCCGGGACTAGCGGTTACAATGAGCAGTTCTTC,CATSSGTSGYNEQFF
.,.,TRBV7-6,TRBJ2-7,TGTGCCAGCAGCCCAGGAGGAACCGTTTACGAGCAGTACTTC,CASSPGGTVYEQYF
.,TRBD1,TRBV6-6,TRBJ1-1,TGTGCCAGCAGTTACCCTGGGACAGGGAGCTACACTGAAGCTTTCTTT,CASSYPGTGSYTEAFF
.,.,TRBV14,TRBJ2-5,TGTGCCAGCAGCCAAGCCTTTCTCGGCAGGGGAGAGACCCAGTACTTC,CASSQAFLGRGETQYF
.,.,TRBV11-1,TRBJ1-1,TGTGCCAGCAGCTTCGGGAGGAGGAACACTGAAGCTTTCTTT,CASSFGRRNTEAFF
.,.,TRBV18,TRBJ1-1,TGTGCCAGCTCACCAACGGGGGGCACTGAAGCTTTCTTT,CASSPTGGTEAFF
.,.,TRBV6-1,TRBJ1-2,TGTGCCAGCAGTGATGGTAGAGATCGGGGCTACACCTTC,CASSDGRDRGYTF
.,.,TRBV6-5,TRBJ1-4,TGTGCCAGCAGGGGAGTCCGGGGATATAATGAAAAACTGTTTTTT,CASRGVRGYNEKLFF
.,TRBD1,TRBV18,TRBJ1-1,TGTGCCAGCTCACCGGGGACAGGGGCGAACACTGAAGCTTTCTTT,CASSPGTGANTEAFF
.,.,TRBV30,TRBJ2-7,TGTGCCTGGAGCTCGCGGTACGAGCAGTACTTC,CAWSSRYEQYF
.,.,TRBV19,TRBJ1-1,TGTGCCAGTAGTGGGGGGTGGACTGAAGCTTTCTTT,CASSGGWTEAFF
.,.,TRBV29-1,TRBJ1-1,TGCGGAGCGGAGACAAACACTGAAGCTTTCTTT,CGAETNTEAFF
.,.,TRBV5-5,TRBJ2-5,TGTGCCAGCAGCTTGCGGGGGATGGGAGAGACCCAGTACTTC,CASSLRGMGETQYF
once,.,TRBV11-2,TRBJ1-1,TGTGCCAGCAGCTTAATAGGGGGAATGAACACTGAAGCTTTCTTT,CASSLIGGMNTEAFF